This T cell receptor beta chain emerged from a study of OX40 agonist ivuxolimab in advanced cancers. Looking at the study overall: With ivuxolimab, an agonistic anti-OX40 (CD134) antibody, patients were treated. Patients in dose escalation had liver, melanoma, kidney or head and neck cancers.

TCRdb's table, derived via immunoSEQ multiplex PCR, lists solely in-frame clones and lacks some. In the table there are 30,000 or so clones, roughly 84% of which are singletons. The germline gives CDR1 SGHRS, CDR2 YFSETQ. The CDR3 is made up of 14 amino acids. V lost 7 bases, J lost 6 bases, and 7 bases stayed unmatched. The J gene is TRBJ1-6, the V gene TRBV5-1; 7 nucleotides line up with TRBD1. The sample was CD4+ or CD8+ T cells sorted from blood, taken in a trial of the OX40 agonist ivuxolimab. The origin of this receptor is an adult with an advanced solid tumor such as melanoma, head and neck, liver or kidney cancer. The DNA for the CDR3 is TGCGCCAGCCCGAGACAGGGTAGTAATTCACCCCTCCACTTT. Protein sequence: CASPRQGSNSPLHF.